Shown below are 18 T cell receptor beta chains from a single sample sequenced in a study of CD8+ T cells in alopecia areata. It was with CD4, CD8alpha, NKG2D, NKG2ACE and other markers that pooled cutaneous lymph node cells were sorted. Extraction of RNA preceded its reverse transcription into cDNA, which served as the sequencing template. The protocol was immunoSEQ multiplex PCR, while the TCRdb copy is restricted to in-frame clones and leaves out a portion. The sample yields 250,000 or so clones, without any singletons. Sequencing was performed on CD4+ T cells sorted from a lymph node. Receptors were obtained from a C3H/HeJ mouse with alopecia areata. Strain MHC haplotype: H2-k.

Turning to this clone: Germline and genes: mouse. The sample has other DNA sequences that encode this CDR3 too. The CDR3 is CASRGLGGNYAEQFF. The CDR3 DNA, read in part, is TGTGCCAGCAGGGGACTGGGGGGTAACTATGCT. The gene calls are TRBV13-3 and TRBJ2-1, with 12 bases that match TRBD2. The missing CDR3 end, 4 residues past where the read stops, is filled in from the germline J gene. V lost 5 bases, J lost 0 bases, and 0 bases stayed unmatched. The length of the CDR3 is 15 residues. The germline gives CDR1 NNHDY, CDR2 SYVADS.

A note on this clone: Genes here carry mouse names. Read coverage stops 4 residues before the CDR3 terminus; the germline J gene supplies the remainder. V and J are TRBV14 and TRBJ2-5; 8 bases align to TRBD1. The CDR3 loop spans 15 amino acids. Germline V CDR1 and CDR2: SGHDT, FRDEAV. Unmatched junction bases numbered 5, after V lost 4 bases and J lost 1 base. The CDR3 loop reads CASSLTGVDQDTQYF. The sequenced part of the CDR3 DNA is TGTGCCAGCAGTCTGACAGGGGTCGACCAAGAC.

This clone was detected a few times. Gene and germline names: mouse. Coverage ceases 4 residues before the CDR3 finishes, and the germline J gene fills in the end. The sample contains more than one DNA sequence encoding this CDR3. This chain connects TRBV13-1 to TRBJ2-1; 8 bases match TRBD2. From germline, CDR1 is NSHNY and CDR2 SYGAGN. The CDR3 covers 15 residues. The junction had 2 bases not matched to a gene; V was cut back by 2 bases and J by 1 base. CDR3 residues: CASSDPGGNYAEQFF. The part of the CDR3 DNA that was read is TGTGCCAGCAGTGACCCTGGGGGGAACTATGCT.

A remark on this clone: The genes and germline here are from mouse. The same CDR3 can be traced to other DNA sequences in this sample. The CDR3 loop reads CASSIVGANTGQLYF. Partial CDR3 DNA: TGTGCCAGCAGTATAGTGGGGGCAAACACCGGG. The chain carries TRBV19 and TRBJ2-2, with D possibly TRBD2 on 6 matching bases. The observed sequence ends 4 residues before the CDR3 terminus, with the missing tail filled in from the germline J gene. V was shortened by 0 bases and J by 0 bases, with 6 bases between the two germline ends. The CDR3 runs 15 residues. CDR1 is FNHDT, CDR2 SITEND, per germline (reference sequence).

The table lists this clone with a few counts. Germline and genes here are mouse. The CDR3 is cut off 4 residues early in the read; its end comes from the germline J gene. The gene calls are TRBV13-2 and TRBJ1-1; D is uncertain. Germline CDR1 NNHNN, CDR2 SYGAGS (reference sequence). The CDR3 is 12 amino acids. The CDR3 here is CASGDATTEVFF. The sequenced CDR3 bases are TGTGCCAGCGGTGATGCGACAACA.

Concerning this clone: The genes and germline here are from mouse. The CDR3 bases that were read are TGTGCCAGCAGTGAAGGGGACAGGGGTGAC. This gives the protein CASSEGDRGD. The entire CDR3 is CASSEGDRGDDYTF. This chain connects TRBV13-3 to TRBJ1-2, with 10 bases matching TRBD1. The read gets to within 4 residues of the CDR3 end, and the germline J gene fills in the rest. Germline V gene lookup returns CDR1 NNHDY and CDR2 SYVADS. CDR3 length equals 14 residues.

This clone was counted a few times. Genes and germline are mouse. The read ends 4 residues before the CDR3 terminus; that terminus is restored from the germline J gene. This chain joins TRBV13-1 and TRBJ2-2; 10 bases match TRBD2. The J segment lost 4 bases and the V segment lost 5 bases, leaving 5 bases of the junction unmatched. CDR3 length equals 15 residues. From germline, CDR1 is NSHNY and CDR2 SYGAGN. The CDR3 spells CASSSGTGVTGQLYF. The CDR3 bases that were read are TGTGCCAGCAGCTCCGGGACTGGGGTCACCGGG.

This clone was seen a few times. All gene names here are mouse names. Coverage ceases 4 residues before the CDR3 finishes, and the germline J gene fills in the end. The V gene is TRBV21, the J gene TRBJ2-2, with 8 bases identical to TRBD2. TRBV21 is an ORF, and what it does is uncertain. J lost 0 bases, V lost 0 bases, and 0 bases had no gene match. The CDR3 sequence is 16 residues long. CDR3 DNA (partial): TGTGCTAGCAGTCAATCTGGGGGGGCAAACACCGGG. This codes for CASSQSGGANTG. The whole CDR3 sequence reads CASSQSGGANTGQLYF.

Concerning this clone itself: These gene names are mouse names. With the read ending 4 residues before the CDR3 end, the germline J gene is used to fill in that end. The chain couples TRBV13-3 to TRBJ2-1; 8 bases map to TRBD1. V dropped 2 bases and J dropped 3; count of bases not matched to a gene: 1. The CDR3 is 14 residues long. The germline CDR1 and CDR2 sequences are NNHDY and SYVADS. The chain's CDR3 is CASSEDRVYAEQFF. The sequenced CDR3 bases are TGTGCCAGCAGTGAGGACAGGGTCTATGCT.

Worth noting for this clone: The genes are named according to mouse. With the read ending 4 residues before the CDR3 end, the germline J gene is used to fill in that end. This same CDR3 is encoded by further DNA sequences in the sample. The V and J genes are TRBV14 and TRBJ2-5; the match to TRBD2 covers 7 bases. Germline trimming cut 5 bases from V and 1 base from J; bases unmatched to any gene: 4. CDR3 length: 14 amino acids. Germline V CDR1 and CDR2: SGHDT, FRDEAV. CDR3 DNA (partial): TGTGCCAGCAGGCGTCTGGGGGACCAAGAC. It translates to CASRRLGDQD. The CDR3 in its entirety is CASRRLGDQDTQYF.

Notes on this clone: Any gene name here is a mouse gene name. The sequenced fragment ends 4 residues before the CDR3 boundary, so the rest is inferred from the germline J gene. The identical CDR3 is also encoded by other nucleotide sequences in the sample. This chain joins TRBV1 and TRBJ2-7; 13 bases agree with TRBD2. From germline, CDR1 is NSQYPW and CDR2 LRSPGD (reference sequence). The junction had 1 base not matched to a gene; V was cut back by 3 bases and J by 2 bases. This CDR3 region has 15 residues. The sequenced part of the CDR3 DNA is TGCACCTGCAGTGCGGACTGGGGGGGCGCCTAT. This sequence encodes CTCSADWGGAY. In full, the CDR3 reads CTCSADWGGAYEQYF.

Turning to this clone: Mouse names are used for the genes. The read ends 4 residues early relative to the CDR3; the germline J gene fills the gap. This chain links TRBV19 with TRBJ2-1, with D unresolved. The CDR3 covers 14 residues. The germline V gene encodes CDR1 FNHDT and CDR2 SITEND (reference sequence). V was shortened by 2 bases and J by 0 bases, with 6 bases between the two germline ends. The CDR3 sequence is CASSIHNNYAEQFF. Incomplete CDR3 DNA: TGTGCCAGCAGTATTCACAATAACTATGCT.

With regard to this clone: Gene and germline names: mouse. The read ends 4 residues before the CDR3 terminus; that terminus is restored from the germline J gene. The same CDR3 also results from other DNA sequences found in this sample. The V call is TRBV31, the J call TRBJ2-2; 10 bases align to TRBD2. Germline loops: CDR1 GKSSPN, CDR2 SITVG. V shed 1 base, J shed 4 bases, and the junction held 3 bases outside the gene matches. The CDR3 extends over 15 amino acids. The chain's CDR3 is CAWSPRLGGTGQLYF. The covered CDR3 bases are TGTGCCTGGAGTCCTAGACTGGGGGGCACCGGG.

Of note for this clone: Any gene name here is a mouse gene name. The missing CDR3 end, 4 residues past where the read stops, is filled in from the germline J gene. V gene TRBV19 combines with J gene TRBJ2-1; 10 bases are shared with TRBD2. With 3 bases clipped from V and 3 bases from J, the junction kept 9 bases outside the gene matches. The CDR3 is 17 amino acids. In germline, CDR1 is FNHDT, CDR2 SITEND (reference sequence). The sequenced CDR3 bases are TGTGCCAGCAGTAAGTCCCGGGACTGGGGCCGCTATGCT. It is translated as CASSKSRDWGRYA. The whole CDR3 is CASSKSRDWGRYAEQFF.

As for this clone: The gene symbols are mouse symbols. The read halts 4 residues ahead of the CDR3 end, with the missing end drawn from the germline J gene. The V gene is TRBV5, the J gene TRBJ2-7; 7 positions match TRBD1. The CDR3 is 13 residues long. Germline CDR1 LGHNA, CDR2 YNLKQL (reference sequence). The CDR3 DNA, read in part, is TGTGCCAGCAGCCAAACGGGACAGTAT. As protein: CASSQTGQY. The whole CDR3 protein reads CASSQTGQYEQYF.

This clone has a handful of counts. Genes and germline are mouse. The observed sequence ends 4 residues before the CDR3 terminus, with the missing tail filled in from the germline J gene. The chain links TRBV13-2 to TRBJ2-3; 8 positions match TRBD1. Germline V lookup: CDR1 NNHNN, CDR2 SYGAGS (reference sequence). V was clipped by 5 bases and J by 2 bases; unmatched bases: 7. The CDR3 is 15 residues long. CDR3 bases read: TGTGCCAGCGGGGCTCAGGGGGCTATTGCAGAA. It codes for CASGAQGAIAE. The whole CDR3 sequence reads CASGAQGAIAETLYF.

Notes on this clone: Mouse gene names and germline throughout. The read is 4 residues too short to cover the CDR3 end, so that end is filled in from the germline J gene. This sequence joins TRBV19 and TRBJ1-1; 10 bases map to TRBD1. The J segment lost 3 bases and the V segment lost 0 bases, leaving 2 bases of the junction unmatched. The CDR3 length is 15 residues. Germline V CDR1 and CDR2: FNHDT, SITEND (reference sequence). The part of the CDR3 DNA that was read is TGTGCCAGCAGTATAGAGACAGGGGGCCACACA. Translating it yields CASSIETGGHT. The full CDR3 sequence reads CASSIETGGHTEVFF.

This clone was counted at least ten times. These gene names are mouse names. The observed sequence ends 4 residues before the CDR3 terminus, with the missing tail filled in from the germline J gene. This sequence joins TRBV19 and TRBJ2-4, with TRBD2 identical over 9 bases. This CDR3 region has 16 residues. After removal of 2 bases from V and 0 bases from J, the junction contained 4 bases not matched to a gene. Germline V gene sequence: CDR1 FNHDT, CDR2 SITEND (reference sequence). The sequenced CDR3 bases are TGTGCCAGCAGTATTCTGGGGGGGTCTAGTCAAAAC. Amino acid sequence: CASSILGGSSQN. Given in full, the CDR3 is CASSILGGSSQNTLYF.